This T cell receptor beta chain was observed in a study of T cell changes during pregnancy in multiple sclerosis. V lost 5 bases to trimming and J lost 2 bases; unmatched junction nucleotides: 3. Germline V gene lookup returns CDR1 WSHSY and CDR2 SAAADI. CDR3 length equals 15 residues. Only in-frame clones appear in the TCRdb table, and some are missing; sequencing was by immunoSEQ multiplex PCR. Among just under 65,000 clones listed, 93% were seen once. V usage is TRBV10-2 and J usage is TRBJ2-2; the match to TRBD1 covers 9 bases. Here the sequenced sample was CD8+ T cells from peripheral blood mononuclear cells, taken in the second trimester of pregnancy. The sequence was obtained from a female donor with multiple sclerosis, enrolled in a pregnancy study. CDR3 protein: CASSRDRVNTGELFF. The CDR3 coding sequence is TGCGCCAGCAGTCGGGACAGGGTAAACACCGGGGAGCTGTTTTTT.